This TCR beta chain derives from a study of T cell responses to AZD1222 COVID-19 vaccine. Study-level information: Second-dose timings of about 4 or about 12 weeks were pooled.

The repertoire was sequenced with immunoSEQ multiplex PCR; TCRdb's copy has only in-frame clones and lacks some. The data show approximately 90,000 clones, approximately 94% seen once. In the case of this clone: The antigen is undetermined.

The study, taken as a whole, reports: Clonal diversity may have been underestimated, and the donors were mostly white British, with more females than males. The span of vaccine-associated CD4 TCRs extended across spike, with dominance at 160-218 and 743-854.

Trimming stripped 5 bases from V and 4 bases from J, with 17 bases between. The CDR3 runs to 15 residues. Germline assignment: CDR1 LGHDT and CDR2 YNNKEL (reference sequence). The input for sequencing was peripheral blood, taken on day 0 of AZD1222 vaccination. The sequence was collected from an adult in good health. The chain uses TRBV3-1 (or the pseudogene TRBV3-2) and TRBJ1-2, with D hard to call. CDR3 region: CASSSRRHLSYGYTF. The CDR3 region has the DNA TGTGCCAGCAGCTCAAGAAGGCATCTAAGCTATGGCTACACCTTC.